This TCR beta chain was identified during a study of blood T cell repertoires in COVID-19. In the study overall: Samples of COVID-19 (acute and convalescent) were obtained from the United States, Italy and Spain. Nucleic acid was either cDNA or gDNA, and it came from T cells, B-cell-depleted T cells, or PBMCs.

This table comes from immunoSEQ multiplex PCR, and its TCRdb copy is limited to in-frame clones, with some not included. The sample includes 250,000 to 300,000 clones, around 90% of them seen just once. V shed 3 bases and J 3 bases; nucleotides not matched to a gene: 8. Germline V gene sequence: CDR1 SGHRS, CDR2 YFSETQ. This CDR3 region has 16 residues. The sample consisted of peripheral blood. J is TRBJ1-4 and V is TRBV5-1; 7 positions agree with TRBD1. This TCR came from a woman between 55 and 75 years old with COVID-19, enrolled during active disease. CDR3 nucleotide sequence: TGCGCCAGCAGCTCCCTATCCGGGACAGCTAATGAAAAACTGTTTTTT. Protein product: CASSSLSGTANEKLFF.